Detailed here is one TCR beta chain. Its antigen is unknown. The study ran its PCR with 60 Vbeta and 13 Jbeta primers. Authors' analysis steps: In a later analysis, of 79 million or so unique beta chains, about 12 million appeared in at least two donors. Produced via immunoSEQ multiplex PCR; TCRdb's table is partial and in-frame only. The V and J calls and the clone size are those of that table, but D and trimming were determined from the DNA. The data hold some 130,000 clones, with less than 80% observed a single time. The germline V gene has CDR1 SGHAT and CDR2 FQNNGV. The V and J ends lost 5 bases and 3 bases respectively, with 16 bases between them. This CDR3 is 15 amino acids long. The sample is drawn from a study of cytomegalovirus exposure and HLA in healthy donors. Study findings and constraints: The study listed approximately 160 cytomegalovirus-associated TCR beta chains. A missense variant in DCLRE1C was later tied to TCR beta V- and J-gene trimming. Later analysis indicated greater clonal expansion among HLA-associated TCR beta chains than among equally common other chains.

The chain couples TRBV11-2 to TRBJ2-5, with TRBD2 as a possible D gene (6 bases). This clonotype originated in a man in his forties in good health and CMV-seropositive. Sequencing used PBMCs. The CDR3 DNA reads TGTGCCAGCAGCCCTCACGGGGCGGGGAAAGAGACCCAGTACTTC. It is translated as CASSPHGAGKETQYF.